This T cell receptor (beta chain) was profiled in a study of identical twins. Per germline, CDR1 SGHRS and CDR2 YFSETQ. V shed 3 bases and J 4 bases; nucleotides not matched to a gene: 11. This CDR3 comprises 16 residues. At least ten counts were recorded for this clonotype. A single record per CDR3 protein comes from TCRdb applying MiXCR to the 5' RACE reads. The table has about 210,000 distinct CDR3 sequences, over 8% seen once; the top ten hold about 5%. The TCR originated in a woman aged 18 to 35 in good health. Sequencing used memory (CD45RO+) T cells sorted from blood. The chain links TRBV5-1 to TRBJ1-1; 8 bases map to TRBD1. In nucleotides, the CDR3 is TGCGCCAGCAGCTCGAACTCAGGGGGCTCGGGCACTGAAGCTTTCTTT. This translates into CASSSNSGGSGTEAFF.